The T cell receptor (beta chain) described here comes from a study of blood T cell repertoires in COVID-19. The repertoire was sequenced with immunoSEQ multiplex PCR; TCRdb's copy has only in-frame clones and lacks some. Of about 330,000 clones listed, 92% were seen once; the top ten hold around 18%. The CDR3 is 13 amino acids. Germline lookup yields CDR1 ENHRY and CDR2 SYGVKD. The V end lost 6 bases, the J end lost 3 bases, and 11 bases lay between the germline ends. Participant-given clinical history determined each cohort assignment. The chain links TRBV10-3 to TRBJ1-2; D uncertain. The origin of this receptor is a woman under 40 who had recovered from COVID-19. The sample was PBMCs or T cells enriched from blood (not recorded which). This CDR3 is CAISKTEDYGYTF. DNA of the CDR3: TGTGCCATCAGCAAGACCGAGGACTATGGCTACACCTTC.